Sequencing of this T cell receptor beta chain was carried out in a study of patients and donors after allogeneic stem cell transplantation. The V and J ends lost 4 bases and 8 bases respectively, with 19 bases between them. CDR3 length: 14 residues. Germline lookup yields CDR1 DFQATT and CDR2 SNEGSKA (reference sequence). TCRdb reprocessed the RT-PCR reads with MiXCR, giving one entry per CDR3 protein. The data hold about 160,000 distinct CDR3 sequences, with approximately 24% observed a single time. Sequenced input: blood, either unsorted or a sorted T cell fraction (not recorded which). V gene TRBV20-1 combines with J gene TRBJ2-3; D might be TRBD2 (6 bases). The sequence was collected from a human donor who was either an allogeneic HSCT recipient or a stem cell or donor lymphocyte infusion donor (not recorded which). It is not recorded whose cells these are; they may come from a transplant donor. DNA for the CDR3: TGCAGTGCTACCCGGGACTTAGACAAGGGTACGCAGTATTTT. As protein: CSATRDLDKGTQYF.